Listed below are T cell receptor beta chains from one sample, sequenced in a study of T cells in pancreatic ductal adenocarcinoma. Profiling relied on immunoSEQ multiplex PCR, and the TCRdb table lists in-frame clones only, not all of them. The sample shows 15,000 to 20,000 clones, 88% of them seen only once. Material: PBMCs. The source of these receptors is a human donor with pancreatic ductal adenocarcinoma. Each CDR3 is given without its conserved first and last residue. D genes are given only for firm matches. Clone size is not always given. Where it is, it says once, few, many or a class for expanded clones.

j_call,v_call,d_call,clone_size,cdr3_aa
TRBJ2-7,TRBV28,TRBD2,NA,ASSLSGTSGYEQY
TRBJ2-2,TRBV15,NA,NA,ATSSTRAGELF
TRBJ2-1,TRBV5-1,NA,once,ASSLETPQYDEQF
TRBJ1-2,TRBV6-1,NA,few,ASSESGSGYT
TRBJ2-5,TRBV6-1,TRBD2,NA,ASSDGTGGFGTQY
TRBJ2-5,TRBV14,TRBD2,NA,ASSKPLAGRPTGAQY
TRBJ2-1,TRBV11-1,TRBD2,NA,ASSPPGGASVEQF
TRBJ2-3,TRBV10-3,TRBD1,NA,AIRTGTGNTDTQY
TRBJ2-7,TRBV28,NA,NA,ASSLVNEQY
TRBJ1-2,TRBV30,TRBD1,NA,AWGGQGDGYT
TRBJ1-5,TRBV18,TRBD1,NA,ASSRTGDNQPQH
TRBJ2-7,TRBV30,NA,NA,AWRPGQSYEQY
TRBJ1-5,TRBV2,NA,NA,ASRFTGDSNQPQH
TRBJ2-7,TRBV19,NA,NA,ASSNTGSSYEQY
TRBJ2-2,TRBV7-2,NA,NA,ASSPGAFLGTGELF
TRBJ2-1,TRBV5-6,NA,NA,ASSFRVNEQF
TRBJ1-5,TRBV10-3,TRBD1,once,AIRGQGDQPQH
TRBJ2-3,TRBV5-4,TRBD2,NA,ASRPRGGALDTQY
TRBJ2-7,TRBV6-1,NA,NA,ASRGGRGSSYEQY
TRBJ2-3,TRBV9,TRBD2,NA,ASSTPGLAGSSTDTQY
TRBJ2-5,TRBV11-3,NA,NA,ASSRRVGGQETQY
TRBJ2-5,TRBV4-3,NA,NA,ASSQRQLETQY
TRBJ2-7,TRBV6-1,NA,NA,ASSSTGIYEQY
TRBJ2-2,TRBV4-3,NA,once,ASSHHSNTGELF
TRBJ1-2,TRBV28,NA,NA,ASSPSWGYT
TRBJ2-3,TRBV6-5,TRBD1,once,ASSPRDRGRDTQY
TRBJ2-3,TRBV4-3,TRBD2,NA,ASSQEKAGTSGGAKYPDTQY
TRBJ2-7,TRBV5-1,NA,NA,ASSLGQSSYEQY
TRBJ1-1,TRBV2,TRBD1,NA,ASSRGQLNTEAF
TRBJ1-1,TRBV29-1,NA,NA,SVARQSNTEAF
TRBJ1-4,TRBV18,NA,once,ASSPVGANEKLF
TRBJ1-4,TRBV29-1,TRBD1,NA,SGRDSYNEKLF
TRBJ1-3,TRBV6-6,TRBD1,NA,ASSYSQDRGNTIY
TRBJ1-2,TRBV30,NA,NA,AWDNRGARGYT
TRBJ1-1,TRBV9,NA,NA,ASSVARGGTEAF
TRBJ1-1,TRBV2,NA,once,ASSVEDNTEAF
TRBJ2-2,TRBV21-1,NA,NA,ASSKETCRTGWDWGTGELF
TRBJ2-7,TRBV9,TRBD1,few,ASSVTGGSYEQY
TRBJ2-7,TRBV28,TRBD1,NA,ASRGTGSYEQY
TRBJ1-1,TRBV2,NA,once,ASRPEQSNTEAF
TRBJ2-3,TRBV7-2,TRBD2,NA,ASSLAGGSTDTQY
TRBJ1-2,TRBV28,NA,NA,ASSLRGLGYGYT
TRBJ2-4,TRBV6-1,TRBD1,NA,ASSEADRGLSHIQY
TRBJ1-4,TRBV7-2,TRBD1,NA,ASSAGTAYEKLF
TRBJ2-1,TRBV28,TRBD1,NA,ASMYPGGSSYNEQF
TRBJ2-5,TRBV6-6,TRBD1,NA,ASSLDRGQETQY